Each of the 18 T cell receptor beta chains below was sequenced from the same sample in a study of radiation and T cells in renal cell carcinoma. This sample's time point: blood 4 weeks post-SBRT, at nephrectomy. Treatment in this sample: 15 Gy SBRT to primary tumor, nephrectomy 4 weeks later. Using immunoSEQ multiplex PCR, the repertoire was profiled, and TCRdb retains in-frame clones only, with some absent. The sample lists about 86,000 clones, approximately 86% occurring once. The sequencing here drew on blood, taken from a patient whose treatment included radiotherapy and nephrectomy. The source of these receptors is a man aged 45-60 years with renal cell carcinoma.

The rearrangement links TRBV27 to TRBJ1-1; D possibly corresponds to TRBD1 (5 bases). Trimming took off 1 base at V and 4 bases at J, with 10 bases between the two ends. This CDR3 region has 14 residues. The V gene's germline CDR1 is MNHEY and CDR2 SMNVEV (reference sequence). The CDR3 region is CASSLYQGGTEAFF. In DNA form, the CDR3 reads TGTGCCAGCAGTTTATATCAGGGTGGCACTGAAGCTTTCTTT.

V and J are TRBV19 and TRBJ1-6; TRBD1 is a possible D gene (6 bases). This CDR3 region has 17 residues. Germline assignment: CDR1 LNHDA and CDR2 SQIVND (reference sequence). V shed 5 bases and J shed 0 bases, with 14 bases lying between them. The CDR3 spells CASSLAGQSSYNSPLHF. DNA of the CDR3: TGTGCCAGTAGTCTCGCCGGACAGAGCTCCTATAATTCACCCCTCCACTTT.

This sequence joins TRBV5-1 and TRBJ1-4; 8 nucleotides match TRBD1. CDR3 size: 15 residues. Germline CDR1 is SGHRS and CDR2 is YFSETQ. V shed 3 bases and J 4 bases; nucleotides not matched to a gene: 5. The CDR3 nucleotides read TGCGCCAGCAGCTCCCGGACAGGGAGTAATGAAAAACTGTTTTTT. Its translation: CASSSRTGSNEKLFF.

This rearrangement joins TRBV5-5 to TRBJ2-1; 8 bases are shared with TRBD1. Germline-derived CDR1 and CDR2 are SGHKS and YYEKEE (reference sequence). Trimming took 4 bases from V and 1 from J; bases not matched to a gene: 4. The CDR3 runs 15 residues. The CDR3 region is CASSLDRASYNEQFF. The DNA of the CDR3 is TGTGCCAGCAGCCTGGACAGGGCATCCTACAATGAGCAGTTCTTC. Based on the CDR3 plus reference TRBV5-5 and TRBJ2-1, the full variable domain is DAGVTQSPTHLIKTRGQQVTLRCSPISGHKSVSWYQQVLGQGPQFIFQYYEKEERGRGNFPDRFSARQFPNYSSELNVNALLLGDSALYLCASSLDRASYNEQFFGPGTRLTVL.

This rearrangement joins TRBV5-1 to TRBJ2-3, with 9 bases aligning to TRBD1. Germline V gene sequence: CDR1 SGHRS, CDR2 YFSETQ. The CDR3 is 17 amino acids. The ends lost 3 bases at V and 1 base at J; junction bases unmatched: 9. This CDR3 is CASSSARDRAGTDTQYF. As DNA, the CDR3 is TGCGCCAGCAGCTCCGCCCGGGACAGGGCTGGCACAGATACGCAGTATTTT.

This clone appeared once. The chain has TRBV25-1 and TRBJ2-7, with 9 nucleotides matching TRBD2. CDR1 is MGHDK and CDR2 is SYGVNS in the germline V gene. Trimming removed 5 bases from V and 7 bases from J; junction bases left unmatched: 6. The CDR3 is made up of 13 amino acids. The CDR3 nucleotides are TGTGCCAGCAGTAATAGCGGGGGTTATGAGCAGTACTTC. It specifies CASSNSGGYEQYF.

The chain employs TRBV6-1 and TRBJ2-7, with 11 bases fitting TRBD2. There are 15 residues in the CDR3. CDR1 is MNHNS and CDR2 is SASEGT in the germline V gene. V was pared by 1 base and J by 2 bases, with 1 base of the junction left unmatched. CDR3 loop: CASSEELAGAYEQYF. DNA for the CDR3: TGTGCCAGCAGTGAAGAACTAGCGGGGGCCTACGAGCAGTACTTC.

The chain joins TRBV23-1 to TRBJ1-5; D possibly corresponds to TRBD1 (5 bases). Being an ORF, TRBV23-1 has a function that is uncertain. The CDR3 spans 18 residues. V was clipped by 1 base and J by 5 bases, with 21 bases between them. The CDR3 is CASSQFPDSHSPHQPQHF. The CDR3 coding sequence is TGCGCCAGCAGTCAATTCCCCGACAGCCACTCGCCTCATCAGCCCCAGCATTTT.

The V gene is TRBV2, the J gene TRBJ2-1; D perhaps matches TRBD2 (5 bases). Trimming took off 6 bases at V and 4 bases at J, with 10 bases between the two ends. The germline V gene has CDR1 SNHLY and CDR2 FYNNEI. This CDR3 is 13 amino acids long. The CDR3 sequence is CASRGAVYNEQFF. The CDR3 coding sequence is TGTGCCAGCAGGGGAGCGGTATACAATGAGCAGTTCTTC.

The chain employs TRBV30 and TRBJ1-5; D is ambiguous. Germline V lookup: CDR1 GTSNPN, CDR2 SVGIG (reference sequence). V gave up 2 bases and J gave up 6 bases, with 17 bases separating them. The CDR3 totals 15 residues. CDR3 DNA sequence: TGTGCCTGGAGTACTTCACCAGGTATATCTCAGCCCCAGCATTTT. It is translated as CAWSTSPGISQPQHF.

The chain has TRBV5-1 and TRBJ2-2, with 9 bases matching TRBD1. The CDR3 spans 17 residues. V lost 0 bases, J lost 6 bases, and 9 bases stayed unmatched. The V gene's germline CDR1 is SGHRS and CDR2 YFSETQ. Written as DNA, the CDR3 is TGCGCCAGCAGCTTGGCCCCGGACAGGGGAAATGCCGGGGAGCTGTTTTTT. Amino acids: CASSLAPDRGNAGELFF.

This clone has just one count. The gene calls are TRBV1 and TRBJ2-3; the table's TRBD2 call for D was not verified on the DNA. TRBV1 is classified as a pseudogene. There are 18 residues in the CDR3. In nucleotides, the CDR3 is TGCACCAGCAGCCCGTTTTTAGCGGGGGGGCAACCGACAGATACGCAGTATTTT. It is translated as CTSSPFLAGGQPTDTQYF.

This clone has only one observation. The chain recombines TRBV6-1 with TRBJ1-2; 9 nucleotides match TRBD1. The CDR3 extends over 14 amino acids. The J segment lost 4 bases and the V segment lost 7 bases, leaving 7 bases of the junction unmatched. CDR1 and CDR2 (germline): MNHNS, SASEGT. The CDR3 bases are TGTGCCAGCACCCGGACAGGGGCCTTCTATGGCTACACCTTC. It yields the protein CASTRTGAFYGYTF.

This rearrangement joins TRBV27 to TRBJ2-7; tentative D call: TRBD1 (6 bases). V was pared by 4 bases and J by 0 bases, with 16 bases between. The germline gives CDR1 MNHEY, CDR2 SMNVEV (reference sequence). The CDR3 is 16 residues long. CDR3 amino acids: CASSSWGTSSSYEQYF. CDR3 sequence (DNA): TGTGCCAGCAGTTCGTGGGGGACATCGAGCTCCTACGAGCAGTACTTC.

The genes are TRBV30 and TRBJ1-1, with D unresolved. This CDR3 spans 11 amino acids. V lost 3 bases, J lost 7 bases, and 9 bases lay in between. Germline CDR1 and CDR2: GTSNPN and SVGIG (reference sequence). CDR3 sequence (DNA): TGTGCCTGGAGGTGGGCTGGTGAAGCTTTCTTT. Protein sequence: CAWRWAGEAFF.

The chain carries TRBV7-3 and TRBJ1-1; D unclear. Germline lookup yields CDR1 SGHTA and CDR2 FQGTGA. CDR3 length: 14 residues. Trimming took off 5 bases at V and 1 base at J, with 11 bases between the two ends. CDR3 nucleotides: TGTGCCAGCAGCCTCAACCCCAGGAACACTGAAGCTTTCTTT. It specifies CASSLNPRNTEAFF.

A word on this clone: The sample holds other DNA sequences that translate to the same CDR3. The rearrangement joins TRBV7-9 to TRBJ2-3, with 12 bases that match TRBD2. CDR3 length equals 16 residues. Trimming cost V 5 bases and J 2 bases; bases outside gene matches: 5. Germline CDR1 SEHNR, CDR2 FQNEAQ (reference sequence). CDR3: CASSPGTSGFTDTQYF. Written as DNA, the CDR3 is TGTGCCAGCAGCCCAGGGACTAGCGGGTTCACAGATACGCAGTATTTT.

The chain is built from TRBV2 and TRBJ2-7, with unresolved D. Deletions cut 6 bases from V and 0 bases from J, with 3 bases between. Germline CDR1 reads SNHLY; CDR2 reads FYNNEI. This CDR3 region has 11 residues. DNA for the CDR3: TGTGCCAGCAGGAGCTCCTACGAGCAGTACTTC. Encoded protein: CASRSSYEQYF.